This T cell receptor (beta chain) appears in the sequencing data of a study of blood T cells in healthy people across ages. Extractions gave at least 6 micrograms of total RNA per sample. This clonotype was picked up many times. The antigen remains unidentified. Deletions cut 5 bases from V and 4 bases from J, with 14 bases between. The CDR3 is made up of 14 amino acids. Germline assignment: CDR1 MNHEY and CDR2 SVGEGT. Study-level findings and limits: A strong correlation was found between TCR beta diversity and the percentage of naive T cells. Any changes in expanded clonotypes were possibly confounded, as donor CMV status remained unknown.

PCR was performed a second time for about 7 to 12 cycles using a sample-barcoded 5' primer and a J-beta primer mix. Every molecule of cDNA carried a tag from a template-switch adaptor with 12 random nucleotides. Each CDR3 protein is one row after TCRdb ran MiXCR on the 5' RACE reads. The table includes about 590,000 distinct CDR3 sequences, roughly 31% detected once. The sample taken for sequencing was blood. The sequence came from a woman aged 80 or over in good health. The chain recombines TRBV6-2 or TRBV6-3 with TRBJ2-5, with D possibly being TRBD2 (6 bases). The CDR3 sequence: CASSPRLGAETQYF. The CDR3 DNA follows: TGTGCCAGCAGTCCAAGACTAGGGGCAGAGACCCAGTACTTC.